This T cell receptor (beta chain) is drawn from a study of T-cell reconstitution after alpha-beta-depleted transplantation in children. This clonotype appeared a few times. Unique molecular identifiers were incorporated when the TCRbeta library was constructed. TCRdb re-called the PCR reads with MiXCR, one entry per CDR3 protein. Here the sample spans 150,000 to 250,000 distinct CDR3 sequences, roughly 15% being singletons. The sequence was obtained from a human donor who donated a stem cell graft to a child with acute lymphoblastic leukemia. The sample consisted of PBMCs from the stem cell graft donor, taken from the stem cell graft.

The CDR3 DNA sequence: TGCGCCAGCAGCTTGGTACAGGGGCTAGCCAAAAACATTCAGTACTTC. It codes for CASSLVQGLAKNIQYF. The V call is TRBV5-1, the J call TRBJ2-4; 7 bases are a match to TRBD1. Germline-derived CDR1 and CDR2 are SGHRS and YFSETQ. The CDR3 runs 16 residues. With 0 bases clipped from V and 0 bases from J, the junction kept 3 bases outside the gene matches.